This T cell receptor beta chain was sequenced for a study of blood T cell repertoires in COVID-19. TCRdb's copy holds only in-frame clones and misses some; the assay was immunoSEQ multiplex PCR. The table lists under 200,000 clones, roughly nine tenths of them singletons. The sequenced sample consisted of peripheral blood. This clonotype originated in a woman in her sixties with COVID-19, enrolled during active disease.

As DNA, the CDR3 is TGTGCCAGCAGCCCAGTGCCTCCCACTATTCTCTACAATGAGCAGTTCTTC. This sequence encodes CASSPVPPTILYNEQFF. V and J are TRBV7-2 and TRBJ2-1, with no clear D. Germline V CDR1 and CDR2: SGHTA, FQGNSA. This CDR3 contains 17 residues. With 5 bases removed from V and 3 bases from J, the gap between germline ends came to 20 bases. Full variable domain (missing parts from reference TRBV7-2 and TRBJ2-1): GAGVSQSPSNKVTEKGKDVELRCDPISGHTALYWYRQSLGQGLEFLIYFQGNSAPDKSGLPSDRFSAERTGGSVSTLTIQRTQQEDSAVYLCASSPVPPTILYNEQFFGPGTRLTVL.